This T cell receptor (beta chain) stems from a study of cytomegalovirus exposure and HLA in healthy donors. Findings and limits, study-wide: In a later analysis, TCR beta V- and J-gene trimming was associated with a missense DCLRE1C variant.

This clone was counted a few times. The antigen remains unidentified. The PCR used 60 Vbeta and 13 Jbeta primers. Sequencing used immunoSEQ multiplex PCR; TCRdb keeps in-frame clones, though not all of them. The data show around 180,000 clones, roughly 75% seen once. Trimming cost V 0 bases and J 5 bases, with 14 bases left between them. CDR3 length: 15 residues. The germline CDR1 and CDR2 sequences are GTSNPN and SVGIG (reference sequence). This sequence originates from a man aged 40-49 years in good health and CMV-seronegative. Material for sequencing was PBMCs. The chain employs TRBV30 and TRBJ1-5; tentative D call: TRBD1 (5 bases). The CDR3 region is CAWSVGQGEDQPQHF. As DNA, the CDR3 is TGTGCCTGGAGTGTAGGTCAAGGGGAGGATCAGCCCCAGCATTTT. The full variable domain, rest sourced from reference TRBV30 and TRBJ1-5, is SQTIHQWPATLVQPVGSPLSLECTVEGTSNPNLYWYRQAAGRGLQLLFYSVGIGQISSEVPQNLSASRPQDRQFILSSKKLLLSDSGFYLCAWSVGQGEDQPQHFGDGTRLSIL.